The entry below describes one T cell receptor beta chain. The sample comes from a study of T cells in Graves' hyperthyroidism and ophthalmopathy. Patients having uncontrolled infection, another autoimmune disease, pregnancy or lactation were not included. V was clipped by 3 bases and J by 7 bases; unmatched bases: 9. This CDR3 has 16 residues. The investigators amplified TCR beta CDR3 regions from RNA transcripts. First-round RT-PCR targeting the TCR CDR3 was performed with the HTBI primer set. TCRdb analysed the multiplex PCR reads with MiXCR anew, one entry per CDR3 protein. This sample has hundreds of thousands of distinct CDR3 sequences, with roughly 22% found just once.

The source is a young man with Graves' ophthalmopathy. The material sequenced was blood. The genes are TRBV12-3 or TRBV12-4 and TRBJ2-5; 12 nucleotides align to TRBD2. Written as DNA, the CDR3 is TGTGCCAGCAGTTTCACCGGGACTAGCGGGTCGGGGACCCAGTACTTC. Translation gives CASSFTGTSGSGTQYF.